These T cell receptor beta chains were read from a single sample in a study of Ad26.COV2.S vaccination and SARS-CoV-2 variants. Sequencing used immunoSEQ multiplex PCR; TCRdb keeps in-frame clones, though not all of them. The sample contains about 450,000 clones, nearly 90% of which appear only once. The starting material was peripheral blood, obtained in a trial of Ad26.COV2.S vaccine versus placebo. These receptors all stem from a person between 18 and 59 years old who received the Ad26.COV2.S COVID-19 vaccine or a placebo. Both conserved end residues are part of each CDR3. A D gene is named only where the DNA matches it firmly. Not all rows give a size; the values are once, few, many and, for expanded clones, a class.

v_call	clone_size	j_call	d_call	cdr3_aa	cdr3_nt
TRBV28	-	TRBJ2-7	-	CASSSGGNVGAYEQYF	TGTGCCAGCAGTTCAGGGGGGAACGTGGGGGCCTACGAGCAGTACTTC
TRBV18	-	TRBJ1-4	-	CASLIGGRGFNEKLFF	TGTGCCAGTCTAATCGGCGGGAGAGGGTTTAATGAAAAACTGTTTTTT
TRBV7-9	-	TRBJ1-5	-	CASSLVGGEDQPQHF	TGTGCCAGCAGCTTAGTCGGGGGAGAGGATCAGCCCCAGCATTTT
TRBV19	-	TRBJ2-3	TRBD2	CASSIGLAGGRGATDTQYF	TGTGCCAGTAGTATAGGGTTAGCGGGAGGCCGGGGGGCCACAGATACGCAGTATTTT
TRBV5-1	-	TRBJ2-2	TRBD2	CASSNPGLAGVSGELFF	TGCGCCAGCAGCAATCCGGGACTAGCGGGAGTGAGTGGGGAGCTGTTTTTT
TRBV9	-	TRBJ2-1	-	CASSVKARVSSYNEQFF	TGTGCCAGCAGCGTAAAGGCCCGGGTCAGTTCCTACAATGAGCAGTTCTTC
TRBV24-1	-	TRBJ1-2	TRBD1	CATSVTGVEGYTF	TGTGCCACCAGCGTAACAGGGGTGGAAGGCTACACCTTC
TRBV25-1	once	TRBJ1-6	-	CASSSSGTEYSPLHF	TGTGCCAGCAGTAGCTCGGGGACCGAGTATTCACCCCTCCACTTT
TRBV5-1	-	TRBJ2-7	TRBD1	CASSYQGVSSYEQYF	TGCGCCAGCAGCTATCAGGGGGTTAGCTCCTACGAGCAGTACTTC
TRBV7-2	-	TRBJ2-1	TRBD2	CASSLLAGVNEQFF	TGTGCCAGCAGCTTACTAGCGGGAGTCAATGAGCAGTTCTTC
TRBV27	once	TRBJ2-7	-	CASSITSYEQYF	TGTGCCAGCAGTATTACTTCTTACGAGCAGTACTTC
TRBV10-3	-	TRBJ2-5	-	CAISESRASEETQYF	TGTGCCATCAGTGAGTCCCGGGCCTCTGAAGAGACCCAGTACTTC
TRBV6-1	-	TRBJ1-3	-	CASSVGSGTTGRGNTIYF	TGTGCCAGCAGTGTTGGATCCGGGACCACGGGACGTGGAAACACCATATATTTT
TRBV4-3	-	TRBJ1-1	-	CASSQEAGSLITEAFF	TGCGCCAGCAGCCAAGAAGCCGGGTCCCTCATCACTGAAGCTTTCTTT
TRBV3-1/TRBV3-2	-	TRBJ1-1	-	CASSQLNRLNTEAFF	TGTGCCAGCAGCCAACTAAACAGGTTGAACACTGAAGCTTTCTTT
TRBV9	-	TRBJ2-6	-	CASSERGSGANVLTF	TGTGCCAGCAGCGAACGGGGATCTGGGGCCAACGTCCTGACTTTC
TRBV28	-	TRBJ1-2	-	CASSLSYYGYTF	TGTGCCAGCAGTTTATCTTACTATGGCTACACCTTC
TRBV20-1	-	TRBJ2-1	-	CSAEDYNEQFF	TGCAGTGCTGAGGACTACAATGAGCAGTTCTTC
TRBV9	-	TRBJ1-2	-	CASSARTASWYGYTF	TGTGCCAGCAGCGCCCGGACAGCAAGTTGGTATGGCTACACCTTC
TRBV7-7	-	TRBJ2-5	-	CASSPRGSQETQYF	TGTGCTAGCAGCCCCAGGGGCAGCCAAGAGACCCAGTACTTC
TRBV5-8	few	TRBJ1-2	-	CASSFKGAHGYTF	TGTGCCAGCAGCTTCAAGGGAGCCCATGGCTACACCTTC
TRBV19	-	TRBJ2-3	-	CASNRLARSTDTQYF	TGTGCCAGTAATAGACTTGCTCGAAGCACAGATACGCAGTATTTT
TRBV7-6	-	TRBJ2-7	-	CASSLAQGRTYEQYF	TGTGCCAGCAGCTTAGCGCAGGGTAGGACCTACGAGCAGTACTTC
TRBV7-9	-	TRBJ1-4	-	CASRPPGSATNEKLFF	TGTGCCAGCAGGCCCCCCGGGAGTGCAACTAATGAAAAACTGTTTTTT
TRBV18	-	TRBJ1-3	-	CASSPPSGAAGNTIYF	TGTGCCAGCTCACCACCATCTGGGGCAGCTGGAAACACCATATATTTT
TRBV11-3	-	TRBJ2-5	-	CASSKRETQYF	TGTGCCAGCAGCAAACGGGAGACCCAGTACTTC
TRBV4-2	-	TRBJ2-1	TRBD2	CASSPPGGLAEYNEQFF	TGTGCCAGCAGCCCCCCCGGAGGACTAGCGGAATACAATGAGCAGTTCTTC
TRBV7-9	few	TRBJ2-3	-	CASTKQGGGTDTQYF	TGTGCCAGCACCAAACAGGGGGGGGGAACAGATACGCAGTATTTT
TRBV5-1	-	TRBJ1-3	-	CASRPTIAIGNTIYF	TGCGCCAGCAGACCAACTATCGCGATTGGAAACACCATATATTTT
TRBV12-3/TRBV12-4	-	TRBJ1-6	-	CASSLRNSPLHF	TGTGCCAGCAGTTTACGTAATTCACCCCTCCACTTT